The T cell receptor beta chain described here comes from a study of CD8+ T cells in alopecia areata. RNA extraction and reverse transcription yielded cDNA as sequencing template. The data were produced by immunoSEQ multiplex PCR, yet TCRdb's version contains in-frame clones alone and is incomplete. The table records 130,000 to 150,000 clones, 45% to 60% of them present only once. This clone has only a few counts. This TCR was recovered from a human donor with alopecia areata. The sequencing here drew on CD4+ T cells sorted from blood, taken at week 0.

CDR3 bases: TGCAGCGTTGTCCTAGGCGGGTCTCAAGAGCAGTACTTC. Encoded protein: CSVVLGGSQEQYF. The chain links TRBV29-1 to TRBJ2-7, with D perhaps matching TRBD2 (5 bases). The V end was cut by 4 bases, the J end by 7 bases, with 17 bases between. The V gene's germline CDR1 is SQVTM and CDR2 ANQGSEA. There are 13 residues in the CDR3.